One sample yielded the 27 T cell receptor beta chains listed below, sequenced in a study of molecular identifiers for immune sequencing clone quantification. In TCRdb, the PCR reads were re-called with MiXCR into one record per CDR3 protein. This sample has under 600,000 distinct CDR3 sequences, with about a quarter found just once. The sequencing sample was made of naive CD8+ T cells from blood, with Jurkat cell RNA spiked in. Subset described: FACS-sorted CD8+CD4-CCR7+CD45RA+ naive T cells. Every receptor here comes from a human donor in good health. Some libraries in this study had Jurkat cell RNA spiked in.

This clonotype was counted a single time. A much bigger clone sits one base away, suggesting this may be a read error. This sequence joins TRBV7-2 and TRBJ2-5, with a tentative D call TRBD1 (6 bases). This CDR3 spans 14 amino acids. Germline V gene data show CDR1 as SGHTA and CDR2 as FQGNSA. The CDR3 sequence is CASSLPTGQETPYF. CDR3 sequence (DNA): TGTGCCAGCAGCCTCCCGACAGGCCAAGAGACCCCGTACTTC.

There are many counts of this clonotype. The chain joins TRBV4-3 to TRBJ2-5; 7 bases match TRBD2. With V trimmed by 0 bases and J by 9 bases, 7 bases remained unmatched. Germline V CDR1 and CDR2: LGHNA, YSLEER. CDR3 length: 14 residues. The CDR3 DNA reads TGCGCCAGCAGCCAAGAACGGCGGGGGAGGGCCCAGTACTTC. It codes for CASSQERRGRAQYF.

This clonotype was detected ten times or more. This chain links TRBV19 with TRBJ1-5, with a tentative D call TRBD1 (5 bases). This CDR3 comprises 15 residues. Per germline, CDR1 LNHDA and CDR2 SQIVND (reference sequence). V lost 2 bases to trimming and J lost 3 bases, with 11 bases between them. The CDR3 loop reads CASSITGGSNQPQHF. The CDR3 DNA sequence: TGTGCCAGTAGTATAACGGGGGGTTCCAATCAGCCCCAGCATTTT.

Only a few counts were recorded for this clonotype. The rearrangement uses TRBV20-1 and TRBJ2-7, with 14 bases lining up with TRBD2. CDR3 length: 15 amino acids. Looked up from germline, CDR1 is DFQATT and CDR2 is SNEGSKA (reference sequence). V shed 6 bases and J 6 bases; nucleotides not matched to a gene: 10. The CDR3 is CSAQTSGRAPVEQYF. In DNA, the CDR3 is TGCAGTGCCCAGACTAGCGGGAGGGCTCCGGTCGAGCAGTACTTC.

This clonotype has a handful of counts. This chain joins TRBV20-1 and TRBJ2-5, with 7 bases aligning to TRBD1. CDR3 length equals 12 residues. The germline gives CDR1 DFQATT, CDR2 SNEGSKA (reference sequence). The junction had 0 bases not matched to a gene; V was cut back by 3 bases and J by 2 bases. Here the CDR3 reads CSARDRQETQYF. CDR3 coding DNA: TGCAGTGCTAGGGACAGGCAAGAGACCCAGTACTTC.

This clonotype was seen ten or more times. The chain links TRBV20-1 to TRBJ2-7; 7 bases map to TRBD2. Germline CDR1 and CDR2: DFQATT and SNEGSKA (reference sequence). With V trimmed by 0 bases and J by 3 bases, 5 bases remained unmatched. The CDR3 length is 14 residues. The CDR3 sequence is CSARDRGGSYEQYF. The DNA for the CDR3 is TGCAGTGCTAGAGATAGGGGCGGGAGCTACGAGCAGTACTTC.

CDR3 loop: CASRTRRSDNEKLFF. The DNA of the CDR3 is TGTGCCAGCAGAACAAGACGGTCGGATAATGAAAAACTGTTTTTT. The V and J genes are TRBV6-2 or TRBV6-3 and TRBJ1-4; unclear D gene. The CDR3 has 15 amino acids. CDR1 MNHEY and CDR2 SVGEGT come from the germline V gene. V was clipped by 6 bases and J by 4 bases, with 15 bases between them.

This clonotype has at least ten counts. The chain is built from TRBV5-4 and TRBJ2-5, with no clear D. Germline V gene sequence: CDR1 SGHNT, CDR2 YYREEE (reference sequence). The V gene lost 0 bases and the J gene lost 5 bases, with 14 bases spanning the gap. The length of the CDR3 is 15 residues. In nucleotides, the CDR3 is TGTGCCAGCAGCTTGGACAGACAATTGACCGAGACCCAGTACTTC. Protein product: CASSLDRQLTETQYF.

Concerning this clonotype itself: A much larger clone sits a single nucleotide away, making a read error possible. The chain combines TRBV5-1 with TRBJ2-5, with 13 bases lining up with TRBD2. Germline lookup yields CDR1 SGHRS and CDR2 YFSETQ. CDR3 length: 15 residues. This CDR3 is CASSEGLAGQEAQYF. In nucleotides, the CDR3 is TGCGCCAGCAGCGAGGGACTAGCGGGGCAAGAGGCCCAGTACTTC.

This clonotype was seen many times. The rearrangement joins TRBV2 to TRBJ2-7; tentative D call: TRBD1 (5 bases). CDR1 SNHLY and CDR2 FYNNEI come from the germline V gene. The CDR3 extends over 12 amino acids. Deletions cut 8 bases from V and 2 bases from J, with 10 bases between. The CDR3 DNA follows: TGTGCCAGCGGTTTGGGGCCCTACGAGCAGTACTTC. It specifies CASGLGPYEQYF.

This chain uses TRBV20-1 with TRBJ2-3, with 8 bases fitting TRBD2. Germline CDR1 reads DFQATT; CDR2 reads SNEGSKA (reference sequence). CDR3 size: 16 residues. V lost 1 base to trimming and J lost 0 bases; unmatched junction nucleotides: 6. The CDR3 DNA reads TGCAGTGCTAGAGGTATTAGCGGGGAGAGCACAGATACGCAGTATTTT. Its protein is CSARGISGESTDTQYF.

The table lists this clonotype with a few counts. This rearrangement joins TRBV27 to TRBJ2-3; 9 bases map to TRBD2. This CDR3 region has 15 residues. The germline V gene encodes CDR1 MNHEY and CDR2 SMNVEV (reference sequence). Trimming removed 3 bases from V and 6 bases from J; junction bases left unmatched: 7. CDR3 coding DNA: TGTGCCAGCAGTTTTGGACTAGCGCAGATGGATACGCAGTATTTT. Protein product: CASSFGLAQMDTQYF.

A note on this clonotype: One junction end disagrees with the germline gene, perhaps due to a read error. This chain connects TRBV7-9 to TRBJ1-2, with D unclear. Germline CDR1 is SEHNR and CDR2 is FQNEAQ (reference sequence). This CDR3 has 13 amino acids. This chain's CDR3 is CASSLGTNNGYTF. DNA of the CDR3: TGTGCCAGCAGCTTAGGGACTAACAATGGCTACACCTTC.

This clonotype was seen only once. A much larger clone differs from this one at a single base, so this may be a read error. The chain recombines TRBV12-3 or TRBV12-4 with TRBJ2-7; a weak D match, TRBD2 (6 bases). This CDR3 contains 12 residues. The V and J ends lost 4 bases and 3 bases respectively, with 7 bases between them. DNA for the CDR3: TGTGCCAGCAGTTGGGGGGTCTACGAGCAGTACTTC. Protein sequence: CASSWGVYEQYF.

This chain links TRBV12-3 or TRBV12-4 with TRBJ2-5, with 11 bases identical to TRBD2. There are 15 residues in the CDR3. Losses at the gene ends were 6 bases for V and 3 bases for J; bases not matched to a gene: 6. The CDR3 reads CASSRLLAGEETQYF. CDR3 DNA sequence: TGTGCCAGCAGCCGACTACTAGCGGGGGAAGAGACCCAGTACTTC.

The J gene is TRBJ2-2, the V gene TRBV4-2, with D unresolved. V was trimmed by 1 base and J by 4 bases, leaving 16 bases between them. The CDR3 loop spans 17 amino acids. Germline lookup yields CDR1 LGHNA and CDR2 YNFKEQ. CDR3 amino acids: CASSQVGLKIGTGELFF. The CDR3 DNA sequence: TGTGCCAGCAGCCAAGTAGGCCTCAAAATCGGCACCGGGGAGCTGTTTTTT.

In this sample, this clonotype turned up a few times. The rearrangement uses TRBV6-2 or TRBV6-3 and TRBJ2-7, with D unresolved. Trimming pared 7 bases from V and 0 bases from J, leaving 10 bases between. Looked up from germline, CDR1 is MNHEY and CDR2 is SVGEGT. This CDR3 region has 13 residues. DNA of the CDR3: TGTGCCAGCACCCTGGCCAGCTCCTACGAGCAGTACTTC. Protein: CASTLASSYEQYF.

In its sample, this clonotype was seen many times. The chain uses TRBV14 and TRBJ2-3, with TRBD1 identical over 7 bases. The CDR3 is 18 amino acids. The germline CDR1 and CDR2 sequences are SGHDN and FVKESK. The V gene end was trimmed by 0 bases and the J gene end by 1 base; junction bases not matched to a gene: 10. The CDR3, as DNA: TGTGCCAGCAGCCAAGACCGGGACAGCGTTTGGGGCACAGATACGCAGTATTTT. Translating gives CASSQDRDSVWGTDTQYF.

This clonotype was counted between two and nine times. V gene TRBV5-1 combines with J gene TRBJ2-5; D is unresolved. V gave up 0 bases and J gave up 2 bases, with 11 bases separating them. Germline V gives CDR1 SGHRS, CDR2 YFSETQ. This CDR3 comprises 15 residues. CDR3 sequence reads: CASSLAVNSQETQYF. CDR3 DNA: TGCGCCAGCAGCTTGGCCGTGAATTCTCAAGAGACCCAGTACTTC.

The chain carries TRBV19 and TRBJ1-1, with D maybe TRBD1 (6 bases). The germline CDR1 and CDR2 sequences are LNHDA and SQIVND (reference sequence). V was cut by 4 bases and J by 2 bases, with 14 bases left in between. The CDR3 runs to 15 residues. This CDR3 is CASSKNPGTNTEAFF. CDR3 DNA: TGTGCCAGTAGTAAGAACCCCGGGACAAACACTGAAGCTTTCTTT.

This clonotype was seen a few times. The V and J genes are TRBV10-3 and TRBJ2-3; 8 bases map to TRBD2. CDR1 and CDR2 from the germline V gene are ENHRY and SYGVKD. The CDR3 runs to 16 residues. With 2 bases clipped from V and 2 bases from J, the junction kept 6 bases outside the gene matches. The DNA for the CDR3 is TGTGCCATCAGTGAGGGGACTAGATCCCTCACAGATACGCAGTATTTT. It yields the protein CAISEGTRSLTDTQYF.

Of note for this clonotype: The junction shows a germline mismatch at one end, possibly a read error. The V gene is TRBV19, the J gene TRBJ1-1; 8 bases map to TRBD1. CDR3 size: 13 residues. Germline V CDR1 and CDR2: LNHDA, SQIVND (reference sequence). The CDR3 DNA reads TGTGCCTGTAGTTCCACAGGGGGGACTGAAGCTTTCTTT. It translates to CACSSTGGTEAFF.

The table lists this clonotype with many counts. This chain joins TRBV4-3 and TRBJ2-7, with D possibly matching TRBD1 (6 bases). V shed 2 bases and J shed 3 bases, with 20 bases lying between them. CDR3 size: 17 residues. CDR1 is LGHNA, CDR2 YSLEER, per germline. CDR3 residues: CASSQRSPGTPSYEQYF. In DNA, the CDR3 is TGCGCCAGCAGCCAACGATCCCCCGGGACACCTAGCTACGAGCAGTACTTC.

The chain has TRBV7-9 and TRBJ2-5; 7 positions match TRBD1. The CDR3 sequence is 15 residues long. V dropped 6 bases and J dropped 4; count of bases not matched to a gene: 11. In germline, CDR1 is SEHNR, CDR2 FQNEAQ (reference sequence). CDR3 loop: CASSTEMDRTETQYF. The CDR3 DNA is TGTGCCAGCAGTACTGAGATGGACAGGACAGAGACCCAGTACTTC.

This clonotype turned up a few times. The rearrangement links TRBV20-1 to TRBJ1-1, with unresolved D. Germline V gene lookup returns CDR1 DFQATT and CDR2 SNEGSKA (reference sequence). The CDR3 has 16 amino acids. Trimming took off 4 bases at V and 0 bases at J, with 18 bases between the two ends. CDR3 DNA sequence: TGCAGTGCTACCTACATAACCGGCAGATTGAACACTGAAGCTTTCTTT. Protein: CSATYITGRLNTEAFF.

This clonotype was counted many times. The chain carries TRBV20-1 and TRBJ2-7, with 11 positions matching TRBD1. The ends lost 6 bases at V and 3 bases at J; junction bases unmatched: 22. The germline V gene has CDR1 DFQATT and CDR2 SNEGSKA (reference sequence). The CDR3 runs 19 residues. The CDR3 nucleotides are TGCAGTGCCATCCCGAGGACAGGGGGCCCCCGTGCTGGTCTCTACGAGCAGTACTTC. As protein: CSAIPRTGGPRAGLYEQYF.

The rearrangement uses TRBV19 and TRBJ2-3, with D possibly being TRBD2 (7 bases). Germline V lookup: CDR1 LNHDA, CDR2 SQIVND (reference sequence). The CDR3 consists of 15 residues. The V and J ends lost 2 bases and 3 bases respectively, with 12 bases between them. The CDR3 sequence: CASSIWGGLTDTQYF. CDR3 nucleotide sequence: TGTGCCAGTAGTATATGGGGGGGCTTGACAGATACGCAGTATTTT.